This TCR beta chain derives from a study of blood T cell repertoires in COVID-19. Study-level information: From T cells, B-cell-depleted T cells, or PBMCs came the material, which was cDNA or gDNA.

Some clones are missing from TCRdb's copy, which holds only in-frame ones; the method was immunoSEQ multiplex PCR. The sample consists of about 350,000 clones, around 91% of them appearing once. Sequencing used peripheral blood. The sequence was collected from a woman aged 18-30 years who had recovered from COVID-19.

The CDR3 DNA follows: TGCGCCAGCAGCCAAGATCAGTCCAATCAGCCCCAGCATTTT. Its translation: CASSQDQSNQPQHF. V is TRBV4-1 and J is TRBJ1-5, with D unresolved. Trimming cost V 0 bases and J 3 bases, with 6 bases left between them. The CDR3 is 14 residues long. Germline CDR1 reads MGHRA; CDR2 reads YSYEKL.